This T cell receptor beta chain was identified in a study of blood T cell repertoires in COVID-19. Background on the study: Researchers got acute and convalescent COVID-19 samples from the United States, Italy and Spain. PBMCs, B-cell-depleted T cells, or T cells were the source of the cDNA or gDNA that made up the material.

Germline V gene data show CDR1 as MNHNS and CDR2 as SASEGT. Trimming took 1 base from V and 4 from J, leaving 11 bases between them. This CDR3 has 15 residues. Original processing notes: Quantification of nucleated cells was approximated via reference gene primer amplification. The assay was immunoSEQ multiplex PCR, and TCRdb's table has in-frame clones only and misses some. Clone size and V and J calls were adopted from that table, with D and trimming inferred from the DNA. The sample shows 130,000 to 150,000 clones, 85% to 90% of them seen only once. The source is a human donor in a cohort sampled during active COVID-19. The sample comprised peripheral blood. The chain has TRBV6-1 and TRBJ1-5; TRBD1 is a possible D gene (5 bases). The CDR3 here is CASSEEGVRNQPQHF. CDR3 bases: TGTGCCAGCAGTGAAGAAGGGGTAAGGAATCAGCCCCAGCATTTT.